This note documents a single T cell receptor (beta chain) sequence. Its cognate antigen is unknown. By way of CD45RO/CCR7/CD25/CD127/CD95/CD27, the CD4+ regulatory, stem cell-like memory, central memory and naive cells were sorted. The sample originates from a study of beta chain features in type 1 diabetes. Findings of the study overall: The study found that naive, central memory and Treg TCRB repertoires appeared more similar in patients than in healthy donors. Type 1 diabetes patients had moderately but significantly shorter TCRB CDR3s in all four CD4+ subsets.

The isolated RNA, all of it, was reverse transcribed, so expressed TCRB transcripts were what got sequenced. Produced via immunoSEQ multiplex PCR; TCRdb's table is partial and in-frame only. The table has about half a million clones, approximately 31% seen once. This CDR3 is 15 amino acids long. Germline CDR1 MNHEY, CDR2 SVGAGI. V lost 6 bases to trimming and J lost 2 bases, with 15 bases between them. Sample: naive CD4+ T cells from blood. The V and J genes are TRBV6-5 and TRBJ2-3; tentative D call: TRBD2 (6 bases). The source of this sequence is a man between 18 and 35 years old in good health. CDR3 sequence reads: CASRPLGTVTDTQYF. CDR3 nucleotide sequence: TGTGCCAGCAGACCACTCGGGACTGTCACAGATACGCAGTATTTT.